Listed below are T cell receptor beta chains from one sample, sequenced in a study of OX40 agonist ivuxolimab in advanced cancers. The method was immunoSEQ multiplex PCR; TCRdb's version includes in-frame clones alone and lacks a portion of them. The data contain about 95,000 clones, approximately 85% of them seen just once; the ten biggest clones take up 3% to 4%. Sequenced here: CD4+ or CD8+ T cells sorted from blood, sampled in a trial of the OX40 agonist ivuxolimab. Every receptor here comes from an adult with an advanced solid tumor such as melanoma, head and neck, liver or kidney cancer. The CDR3 runs from the conserved cysteine through the conserved F or W. D genes are given only for firm matches. Expanded clones are given a class, and other clones once, few, many or no size at all.

TRBV11-2	.	TRBJ1-4	.	CASSPDHPATNEKLFF	TGTGCCAGCAGCCCCGATCATCCCGCAACTAATGAAAAACTGTTTTTT
TRBV6-5	TRBD1	TRBJ2-7	.	CASSYGTGVSYEQYF	TGTGCCAGCAGTTACGGGACAGGGGTCTCCTACGAGCAGTACTTC
TRBV7-9	.	TRBJ2-3	.	CASSPTVVSDTQYF	TGTGCCAGCAGCCCAACTGTTGTGTCAGATACGCAGTATTTT
TRBV4-2	TRBD1	TRBJ2-3	.	CASSQNTGGETDTQYF	TGTGCCAGCAGCCAAAACACAGGGGGCGAGACAGATACGCAGTATTTT
TRBV30	TRBD1	TRBJ2-2	.	CACISGRQGSGGTGELFF	TGTGCCTGCATTTCCGGAAGACAGGGGTCGGGCGGCACCGGGGAGCTGTTTTTT
TRBV27	TRBD2	TRBJ2-3	.	CASSTSSGLLDTQYF	TGTGCCAGCAGTACTTCTAGCGGCCTATTGGATACGCAGTATTTT
TRBV6-1	.	TRBJ2-7	.	CASSASNSYRDHGRQYF	TGTGCCAGCAGTGCCTCTAACTCGTACCGGGACCACGGTCGGCAGTACTTC
TRBV7-2	.	TRBJ2-7	.	CASSLRREPYEQYF	TGTGCCAGCAGCTTAAGGCGGGAACCGTACGAGCAGTACTTC
TRBV4-1	TRBD2	TRBJ2-2	.	CASSQDAGTSAGELFF	TGCGCCAGCAGCCAAGACGCGGGGACTAGCGCCGGGGAGCTGTTTTTT
TRBV6-1	TRBD1	TRBJ2-1	once	CASSEVDRDNEQFF	TGTGCCAGCAGTGAAGTGGACAGGGATAATGAGCAGTTCTTC
TRBV6-5	TRBD2	TRBJ2-1	.	CASSYGLAGTYNEQFF	TGTGCCAGCAGTTACGGGCTAGCGGGGACCTACAATGAGCAGTTCTTC
TRBV28	TRBD2	TRBJ2-7	.	CASRGLAGAYEQYF	TGTGCCAGCAGGGGACTAGCGGGAGCCTACGAGCAGTACTTC
TRBV7-2	.	TRBJ2-3	.	CASSYTGTDTQYF	TGTGCCAGCAGCTATACCGGCACAGATACGCAGTATTTT
TRBV15	.	TRBJ2-5	.	CATSRDMETQYF	TGTGCCACCAGCAGAGATATGGAGACCCAGTACTTC
TRBV19	.	TRBJ2-5	.	CASSSRGETQYF	TGTGCCAGTAGTAGCCGGGGAGAGACCCAGTACTTC
TRBV27	.	TRBJ1-5	.	CASSSRWGRPYSNQPQHF	TGTGCCAGCAGCTCCAGGTGGGGCAGACCCTATAGCAATCAGCCCCAGCATTTT
TRBV7-9	TRBD1	TRBJ2-7	.	CASSLVRTGEIHEQYF	TGTGCCAGCAGCTTAGTCCGGACAGGGGAGATCCACGAGCAGTACTTC
TRBV5-6	.	TRBJ2-7	.	CASSYGATYEQYF	TGTGCCAGTAGCTACGGGGCTACCTACGAGCAGTACTTC
TRBV7-8	.	TRBJ2-1	.	CASSWSGSAGAYNEQFF	TGTGCCAGCAGCTGGTCGGGCTCGGCAGGGGCTTACAATGAGCAGTTCTTC
TRBV4-1	TRBD1	TRBJ2-1	.	CASSQGRGTGFGEQFF	TGCGCCAGCAGCCAAGGACGAGGGACAGGGTTTGGGGAGCAGTTCTTC
TRBV18	.	TRBJ1-1	.	CASLGQMNTEAFF	TGTGCCAGCTTGGGACAAATGAACACTGAAGCTTTCTTT
TRBV21-1	.	TRBJ2-5	.	CASSKALAGRPLWTQYF	TGTGCCAGCAGCAAAGCACTAGCGGGGAGGCCTCTGTGGACCCAGTACTTC
TRBV27	.	TRBJ1-5	few	CASSLEGVDQPQHF	TGTGCCAGTTCATTGGAGGGAGTCGATCAGCCCCAGCATTTT
TRBV14	.	TRBJ1-2	.	CASSQGSGGGPYGYTF	TGTGCCAGCAGCCAAGGGAGCGGGGGTGGGCCTTATGGCTACACCTTC
TRBV5-6	TRBD1	TRBJ2-1	.	CASSETGGADRYNEQFF	TGTGCCAGCAGCGAAACAGGGGGCGCGGATCGATACAATGAGCAGTTCTTC
TRBV12-5	.	TRBJ2-1	.	CASGLLPHTYNEQFF	TGTGCTAGTGGTTTGTTACCACACACCTACAATGAGCAGTTCTTC